This T cell receptor beta chain was captured by sequencing in a study of blood T cell repertoires in COVID-19. Across the whole study: Sites in the United States, Italy and Spain provided acute and convalescent COVID-19 samples. Nucleic acid was either cDNA or gDNA, and it came from T cells, B-cell-depleted T cells, or PBMCs.

Per germline, CDR1 SNHLY and CDR2 FYNNEI. V was clipped by 7 bases and J by 5 bases; unmatched bases: 8. The CDR3 consists of 14 residues. The table lists this clone with a few counts. The authors' processing: The authors estimated nucleated cell counts from reference gene primer amplification. The table came from immunoSEQ multiplex PCR; TCRdb's copy has only in-frame clones and leaves some out. The D gene and trimming were derived from the DNA, and the V and J assignments and clone size from that table. The sample yields around 260,000 clones, 80% to 90% seen once. This sequence was found in a woman aged 50 to 60 with acute or convalescent COVID-19. Material: peripheral blood. J is TRBJ1-5 and V is TRBV2; TRBD1 aligns across 7 bases. As DNA, the CDR3 is TGTGCCAGCATGGGACAGTCAGAGTATCAGCCCCAGCATTTT. Translation: CASMGQSEYQPQHF.